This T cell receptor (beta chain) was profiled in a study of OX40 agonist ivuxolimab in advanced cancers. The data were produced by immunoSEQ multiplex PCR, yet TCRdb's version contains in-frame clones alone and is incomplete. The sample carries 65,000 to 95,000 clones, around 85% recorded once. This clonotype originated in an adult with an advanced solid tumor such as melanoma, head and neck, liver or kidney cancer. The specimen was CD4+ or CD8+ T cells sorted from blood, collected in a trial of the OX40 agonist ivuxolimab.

This chain's CDR3 is CASSLGVGTYEQYF. The CDR3 DNA reads as TGCGCCAGCAGCTTGGGAGTGGGAACCTACGAGCAGTACTTC. The chain uses TRBV5-1 and TRBJ2-7; no definite D call. The germline V gene has CDR1 SGHRS and CDR2 YFSETQ. This CDR3 is built from 14 residues. V lost 0 bases, J lost 2 bases, and 9 bases lay in between.